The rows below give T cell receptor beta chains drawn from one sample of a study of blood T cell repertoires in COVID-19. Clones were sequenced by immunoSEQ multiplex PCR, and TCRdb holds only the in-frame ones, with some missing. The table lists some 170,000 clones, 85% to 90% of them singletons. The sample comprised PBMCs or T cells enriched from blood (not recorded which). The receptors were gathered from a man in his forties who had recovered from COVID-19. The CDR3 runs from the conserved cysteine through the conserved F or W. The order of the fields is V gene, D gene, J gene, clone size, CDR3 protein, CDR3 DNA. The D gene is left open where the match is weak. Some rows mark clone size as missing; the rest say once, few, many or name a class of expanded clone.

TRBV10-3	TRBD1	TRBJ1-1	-	CAIRVEVLTGRTEAFF	TGTGCCATCAGAGTAGAGGTTTTGACAGGGAGGACTGAAGCTTTCTTT
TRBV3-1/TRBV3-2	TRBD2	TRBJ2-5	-	CASSQDRLRENGKTQYF	TGTGCCAGCAGCCAAGATCGACTGCGGGAGAATGGGAAGACCCAGTACTTC
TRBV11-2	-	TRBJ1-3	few	CASSFQSGLAGNTIYF	TGTGCCAGCAGCTTTCAATCAGGGCTGGCTGGAAACACCATATATTTT
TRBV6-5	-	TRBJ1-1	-	CASSQDSSLVAFF	TGTGCCAGCAGCCAAGACAGTTCGCTGGTAGCTTTCTTT
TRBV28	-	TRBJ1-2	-	CASTLEDSYYGYTF	TGTGCCAGCACCCTAGAGGACAGCTACTATGGCTACACCTTC
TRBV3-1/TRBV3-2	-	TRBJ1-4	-	CASRRTVSTNEKLFF	TGTGCCAGCAGACGAACAGTCTCAACTAATGAAAAACTGTTTTTT
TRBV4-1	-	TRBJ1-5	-	CASSLSGLNQPQHF	TGCGCCAGCAGCCTCAGTGGGCTCAATCAGCCCCAGCATTTT
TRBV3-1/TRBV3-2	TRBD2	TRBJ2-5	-	CASSPAGGRETQYF	TGTGCCAGCAGCCCAGCGGGGGGGCGAGAGACCCAGTACTTC
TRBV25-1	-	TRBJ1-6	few	CASSAVNSPLHF	TGTGCCAGCAGTGCTGTTAATTCACCCCTCCACTTT
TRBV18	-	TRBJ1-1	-	CASRPGGIKPEAFF	TGTGCCAGCCGACCCGGGGGGATAAAGCCTGAAGCTTTCTTT
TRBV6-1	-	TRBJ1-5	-	CASSEFQGNGQPQHF	TGTGCCAGCAGTGAGTTTCAGGGTAATGGGCAGCCCCAGCATTTT
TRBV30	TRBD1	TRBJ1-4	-	CAWSPSRDRLNEKLFF	TGTGCCTGGAGCCCGTCCCGGGACAGGCTTAATGAAAAACTGTTTTTT
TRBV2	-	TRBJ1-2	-	CASSEAPWADYTF	TGTGCCAGCAGTGAAGCCCCCTGGGCCGACTACACCTTC
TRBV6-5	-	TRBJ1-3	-	CASSYRSRISGNTIYF	TGTGCCAGCAGTTACAGGTCCAGGATCTCTGGAAACACCATATATTTT
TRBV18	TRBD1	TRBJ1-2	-	CASSLGQGYTF	TGTGCCAGCTCCCTGGGACAGGGCTACACCTTC
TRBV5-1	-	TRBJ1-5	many	CASSPSAGNQPQHF	TGCGCCAGCAGCCCTTCCGCAGGCAATCAGCCCCAGCATTTT
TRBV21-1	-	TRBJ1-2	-	CASSNGSGGAGWANYGYTF	TGTGCCAGCAGCAATGGTTCGGGGGGTGCGGGTTGGGCTAACTATGGCTACACCTTC
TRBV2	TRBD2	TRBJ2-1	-	CASSDSGGAYNEQFF	TGTGCCAGCAGTGACTCGGGAGGCGCCTACAATGAGCAGTTCTTC
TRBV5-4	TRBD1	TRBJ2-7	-	CASSSITGTGSLYEQYF	TGTGCCAGCAGCTCGATAACCGGGACAGGGAGCCTATACGAGCAGTACTTC
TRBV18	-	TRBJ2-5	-	CASSPLGAVQETQYF	TGTGCCAGCTCACCGCTGGGAGCGGTGCAAGAGACCCAGTACTTC
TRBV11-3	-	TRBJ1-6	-	CASSPRGSNNSPLHF	TGTGCCAGCAGCCCGCGGGGCTCAAATAATTCACCCCTCCACTTT
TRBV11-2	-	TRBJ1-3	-	CASSITSSGNTIYF	TGTGCCAGCAGCATCACATCCTCTGGAAACACCATATATTTT
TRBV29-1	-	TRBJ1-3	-	CSVELPGANTIYF	TGCAGCGTTGAGTTGCCAGGGGCGAACACCATATATTTT
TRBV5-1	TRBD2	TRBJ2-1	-	CASSPRAGEEQFF	TGCGCCAGCAGCCCTCGGGCGGGAGAAGAGCAGTTCTTC
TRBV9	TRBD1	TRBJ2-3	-	CASRTGEDTQYF	TGTGCCAGCAGGACAGGGGAGGATACGCAGTATTTT
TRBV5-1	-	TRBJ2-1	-	CASSTGREQFF	TGCGCCAGCAGCACAGGAAGGGAGCAGTTCTTC
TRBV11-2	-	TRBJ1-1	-	CASRNTRTGTEAFF	TGTGCCAGCAGAAACACACGCACCGGGACTGAAGCTTTCTTT
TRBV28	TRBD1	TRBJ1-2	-	CASSLVSGGNGYTF	TGTGCCAGCAGTTTAGTTTCAGGGGGCAATGGCTACACCTTC
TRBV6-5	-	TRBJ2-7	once	CATEGQSYEQYF	TGTGCCACCGAGGGACAATCCTACGAGCAGTACTTC
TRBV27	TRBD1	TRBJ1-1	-	CASRGDSNEAFF	TGTGCCAGCAGGGGGGACAGTAATGAAGCTTTCTTT
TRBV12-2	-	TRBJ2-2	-	CASRLEIGTSETGELFF	TGTGCAAGTCGCTTAGAGATAGGGACTAGTGAGACCGGGGAGCTGTTTTTT
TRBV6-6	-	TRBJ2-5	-	CASSYAGLDGETQYF	TGTGCCAGCAGTTACGCGGGACTTGATGGGGAGACCCAGTACTTC
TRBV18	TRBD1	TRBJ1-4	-	CASSPPNYGQGASEKLFF	TGTGCCAGCTCACCACCGAACTATGGACAGGGAGCGAGTGAAAAACTGTTTTTT
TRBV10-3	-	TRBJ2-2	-	CAIDRLRAKDTGELFF	TGTGCCATCGATAGGTTGAGGGCTAAGGACACCGGGGAGCTGTTTTTT
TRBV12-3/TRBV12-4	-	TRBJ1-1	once	CASKEMNTEAFF	TGTGCCAGCAAGGAGATGAACACTGAAGCTTTCTTT
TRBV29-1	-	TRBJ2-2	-	CSVVAGERTGELFF	TGCAGCGTTGTCGCAGGGGAAAGGACCGGGGAGCTGTTTTTT
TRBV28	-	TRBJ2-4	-	CASSLGRSRHF	TGTGCCAGCAGTTTGGGCAGGTCAAGGCACTTC
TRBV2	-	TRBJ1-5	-	CAGKEDTNQPQHF	TGTGCCGGCAAAGAGGACACCAATCAGCCCCAGCATTTT
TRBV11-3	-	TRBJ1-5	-	CASSATGDSNQPQHF	TGTGCCAGCAGCGCGACTGGTGATAGCAATCAGCCCCAGCATTTT
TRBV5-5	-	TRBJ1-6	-	CASSLVPSERIHF	TGTGCCAGCAGCTTGGTACCCAGCGAGCGAATCCACTTT
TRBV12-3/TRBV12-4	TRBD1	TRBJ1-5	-	CASTRGHQPQHF	TGTGCCAGCACCAGGGGGCACCAGCCCCAGCATTTT
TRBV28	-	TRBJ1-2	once	CASSSDQGKGYTF	TGTGCCAGCAGTTCAGATCAGGGTAAAGGCTACACCTTC
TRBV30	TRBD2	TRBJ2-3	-	CAWDPGLAGGQEGADTQYF	TGTGCCTGGGACCCGGGACTAGCGGGAGGGCAGGAGGGCGCAGATACGCAGTATTTT
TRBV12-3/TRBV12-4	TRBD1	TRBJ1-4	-	CASRTGYNEKLFF	TGTGCCAGCAGGACAGGGTATAATGAAAAACTGTTTTTT
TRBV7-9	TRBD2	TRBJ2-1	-	CASILTSGQNYNEQFF	TGTGCCAGCATCCTGACTAGCGGGCAAAACTACAATGAGCAGTTCTTC
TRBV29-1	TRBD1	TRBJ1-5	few	CSAVMDRLGPQHF	TGCAGCGCCGTAATGGACAGGCTCGGGCCCCAGCATTTT
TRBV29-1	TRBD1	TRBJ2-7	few	CSVQPADRVGEQYF	TGCAGCGTCCAACCTGCCGACAGGGTCGGCGAGCAGTACTTC
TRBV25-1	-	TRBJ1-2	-	CASSDPGLDGYTF	TGTGCCAGCAGTGACCCAGGGCTCGATGGCTACACCTTC
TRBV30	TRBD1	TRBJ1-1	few	CAWSLSGQGARKAFF	TGTGCCTGGAGTTTATCAGGACAGGGGGCGCGGAAAGCTTTCTTT
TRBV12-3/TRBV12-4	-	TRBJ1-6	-	CASSLGASPLHF	TGTGCCAGCAGTTTGGGGGCGTCGCCCCTCCACTTT
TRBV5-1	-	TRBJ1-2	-	CASTYTGSHYGYTF	TGCGCCAGCACCTACACCGGGAGTCACTATGGCTACACCTTC
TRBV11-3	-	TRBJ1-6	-	CASSRGAKNSPLHF	TGTGCCAGCAGCCGGGGGGCCAAAAATTCACCCCTCCACTTT
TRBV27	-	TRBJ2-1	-	CASSRVGEQFF	TGTGCCAGCAGTCGAGTTGGTGAGCAGTTCTTC
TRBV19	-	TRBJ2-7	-	CASSLTTFRSYEQYF	TGTGCCAGTAGCCTTACCACTTTCCGCTCCTACGAGCAGTACTTC
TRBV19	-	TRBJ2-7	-	CASSGLMAYEQYF	TGTGCCAGTAGTGGACTGATGGCCTACGAGCAGTACTTC
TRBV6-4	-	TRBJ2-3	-	CASSDRGVGTQYF	TGTGCCAGCAGTGACCGAGGAGTTGGTACGCAGTATTTT
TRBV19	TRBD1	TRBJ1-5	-	CASSTGQGALQPQHF	TGTGCCAGTAGTACGGGACAGGGGGCTCTTCAGCCCCAGCATTTT
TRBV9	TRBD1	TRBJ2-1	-	CASSRAGTGGMNEQFF	TGTGCCAGCAGCAGGGCCGGGACAGGGGGCATGAATGAGCAGTTCTTC